Listed here is a single TCR beta chain. No conserved phenylalanine or tryptophan ends this CDR3, so it is likely a read error. The CDR3 is 13 residues long. Trimming took off 6 bases at V and 6 bases at J, with 12 bases between the two ends. CDR1 is WNHNN, CDR2 SYGVQD, per germline (reference sequence). This entry is derived from a study of regulatory T cells in long-lasting Graves disease. The TCR beta library used iRepertoire HTBI primers with Arm-PCR amplification of CDR3. Via MiXCR, TCRdb re-called the multiplex PCR reads, giving one row per CDR3 protein. Of 250,000 to 300,000 distinct CDR3 sequences listed, 18% are singletons. The sample's time point: newly diagnosed GD, antithyroid drugs for less than 3 months. PBMC RNA was the source of the TCR library. The same specimen was also included in a second study, on T cells in Graves' hyperthyroidism and ophthalmopathy.

This receptor was identified in a woman in her thirties with Graves disease. The rearrangement links TRBV10-1 to TRBJ2-1; perhaps D is TRBD1 or TRBD2 (6 bases each). The sequences come from peripheral blood mononuclear cells (PBMCs), collected at new diagnosis, from a patient treated with antithyroid drugs. The CDR3 DNA reads TGCGCCAGCAGCCTAGGGGGGCGCAATGAGCAGTTCCTC. Translating it yields CASSLGGRNEQFL.